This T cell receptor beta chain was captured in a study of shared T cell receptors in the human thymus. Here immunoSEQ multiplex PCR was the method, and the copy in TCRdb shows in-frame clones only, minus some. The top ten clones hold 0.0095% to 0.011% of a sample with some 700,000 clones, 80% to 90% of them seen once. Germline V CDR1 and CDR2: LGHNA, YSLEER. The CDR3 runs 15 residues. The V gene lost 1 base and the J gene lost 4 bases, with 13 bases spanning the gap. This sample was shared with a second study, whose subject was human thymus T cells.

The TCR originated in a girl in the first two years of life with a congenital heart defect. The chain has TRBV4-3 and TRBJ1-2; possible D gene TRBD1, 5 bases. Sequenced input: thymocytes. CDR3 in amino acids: CASSQGMGQVYGYTF. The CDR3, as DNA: TGCGCCAGCAGCCAAGGCATGGGGCAGGTCTATGGCTACACCTTC.